Listed below are T cell receptor beta chains from one sample, sequenced in a study of blood T cell repertoires in COVID-19. The table came from immunoSEQ multiplex PCR; TCRdb's copy has only in-frame clones and leaves some out. The data contain 45,000 to 55,000 clones, 84% of them singletons. The specimen sequenced was peripheral blood. These receptors were collected from a man aged 50 to 59 with acute or convalescent COVID-19. The CDR3 runs from the conserved cysteine through the conserved F or W. D genes are given only for firm matches. Size is omitted from some rows. Given values are once, few, many or a class for expanded clones.

TRBJ1-2 TRBV27 TRBD1 NA TGTGCCAGCAGTGGGATGGGACAGTACTATGGCTACACCTTC CASSGMGQYYGYTF
TRBJ1-5 TRBV6-5 NA NA TGTGCCAGCATTCAGGGGATGGACCAGCCCCAGCATTTT CASIQGMDQPQHF
TRBJ2-1 TRBV6-2/TRBV6-3 NA NA TGTGCCAGCAGTACCAGGGGGGCCTCCTACAATGAGCAGTTCTTC CASSTRGASYNEQFF
TRBJ2-7 TRBV5-1 NA NA TGCGCCAGCAGCGATGGGACTTCCTACGAGCAGTACTTC CASSDGTSYEQYF
TRBJ2-2 TRBV19 NA NA TGTGCCAGTAGTGTCAGGGGAATAGCCGGGGAGCTGTTTTTT CASSVRGIAGELFF
TRBJ2-2 TRBV18 NA NA TGTGCCAGCTCACCAACTAACTCGAACACCGGGGAGCTGTTTTTT CASSPTNSNTGELFF
TRBJ2-7 TRBV9 NA NA TGTGCCAGCAGCGTACGGGCAGGGTCCCCCTACGAGCAGTACTTC CASSVRAGSPYEQYF
TRBJ1-2 TRBV3-1/TRBV3-2 TRBD1 NA TGTGCCAGCAGCCAAGGAGGGGGCAGCGTTATCTATGGCTACACCTTC CASSQGGGSVIYGYTF
TRBJ2-5 TRBV19 NA NA TGTGCCAGTAGTCCCATGAGCGGCGAGACCCAGTACTTC CASSPMSGETQYF
TRBJ2-5 TRBV30 NA NA TGTGCCTGGAGCCGCCAGGAGACCCAGTACTTC CAWSRQETQYF
TRBJ2-7 TRBV5-1 NA NA TGCGCCAGCACCGGGACACTTACTCACGAGCAGTACTTC CASTGTLTHEQYF
TRBJ2-5 TRBV5-6 NA few TGTGCCAGCAGCGTAACAGGGCAAGAGACCCAGTACTTC CASSVTGQETQYF
TRBJ1-5 TRBV19 NA NA TGTGCCAGTAGTATAACTGGAGGTAACGGTCAGCCCCAGCATTTT CASSITGGNGQPQHF
TRBJ2-7 TRBV3-1/TRBV3-2 TRBD2 once TGTGCCAGCAGCCGCGGCGGGGGGCCGTCCTACGAGCAGTACTTC CASSRGGGPSYEQYF
TRBJ1-3 TRBV10-3 TRBD1 NA TGTGCCATCAGTGAATCGGCAGGGGGCTCTAACACCATATATTTT CAISESAGGSNTIYF
TRBJ2-7 TRBV28 TRBD2 NA TGTGCCAGCAGCCGACGGGCAACTAGCGGGGGCGAGCAGTACTTC CASSRRATSGGEQYF
TRBJ1-1 TRBV18 NA NA TGTGCCAGCTCACCACATCAGAACACTGAAGCTTTCTTT CASSPHQNTEAFF
TRBJ1-6 TRBV6-5 NA NA TGTGCCAGCACCCGGTCTCCAGGAAATTCACCCCTCCACTTT CASTRSPGNSPLHF
TRBJ1-5 TRBV19 TRBD1 NA TGTGCCAGTAGTATGAGGGGACAGGGAATAATAGGCAATCAGCCCCAGCATTTT CASSMRGQGIIGNQPQHF
TRBJ2-1 TRBV2 NA NA TGTGCCAGCGTCAGGGGGGCTTACAATGAGCAGTTCTTC CASVRGAYNEQFF
TRBJ1-5 TRBV30 NA NA TGTGCCTGGAGTAGGGCCAGGGCTAGGGATCAGCCCCAGCATTTT CAWSRARARDQPQHF
TRBJ2-7 TRBV3-1/TRBV3-2 TRBD1 NA TGTGCCAGCAGCCAGGCCGGGACAGACTACGAGCAGTACTTC CASSQAGTDYEQYF
TRBJ2-1 TRBV3-1/TRBV3-2 TRBD2 NA TGTGCCAGCAGCCAGCGAGCGGGGACCTTCTCCTACAATGAGCAGTTCTTC CASSQRAGTFSYNEQFF
TRBJ2-7 TRBV7-2 NA once TGTGCCAGCAGCTTAGGAGGCTTCCAAACCTACGAGCAGTACTTC CASSLGGFQTYEQYF
TRBJ2-5 TRBV6-6 NA NA TGTGCCAGCAGTTACTCGGGCCAACGGCGGGGTGAGACCCAGTACTTC CASSYSGQRRGETQYF
TRBJ1-2 TRBV7-8 NA NA TGTGCCAGCAGCTTCATCGGGAATCCTTATGGCTACACCTTC CASSFIGNPYGYTF
TRBJ2-7 TRBV28 NA once TGTGCCAGCAGAATACCTGGCAGGGCCCACGAGCAGTACTTC CASRIPGRAHEQYF
TRBJ1-6 TRBV6-4 NA NA TGTGCCAGCAGTGTGAGGGAAATTGGTTCACCCCTCCACTTT CASSVREIGSPLHF
TRBJ2-7 TRBV5-4 TRBD2 few TGTGCCAGCAGCGTGGGACTAGGCTACGAGCAGTACTTC CASSVGLGYEQYF
TRBJ1-1 TRBV27 NA NA TGTGCCAGCAGTTTACAGGGCGGCGACACTGAAGCTTTCTTT CASSLQGGDTEAFF
TRBJ2-7 TRBV5-6 TRBD2 NA TGTGCCAGCAGCCCCGGGGGGGGCTCCTACGAGCAGTACTTC CASSPGGGSYEQYF
TRBJ1-6 TRBV2 NA NA TGTGCCAGCAGTTCAGATAATTCACCCCTCCACTTT CASSSDNSPLHF
TRBJ2-1 TRBV9 TRBD2 NA TGTGCCAGCAGCGTAGATGGGTTAGCGGGGGGTCGCTCCTACAATGAGCAGTTCTTC CASSVDGLAGGRSYNEQFF
TRBJ2-3 TRBV4-2 TRBD1 NA TGTGCCAGCAGCCACTCGACAGGGGGCACAGATACGCAGTATTTT CASSHSTGGTDTQYF
TRBJ1-6 TRBV6-4 TRBD1 NA TGTGCCAGCAGTGGGCCGGGGGACAGGGCCCCCTCACCCCTCCACTTT CASSGPGDRAPSPLHF
TRBJ2-2 TRBV24-1 NA once TGTGCCACCAGCGCTGGGAGGACAGGAAGAGGGACCGGGGAGCTGTTTTTT CATSAGRTGRGTGELFF
TRBJ1-2 TRBV19 TRBD1 NA TGTGCCAGTTTTCCTCGGACAGGGGGGGGCTACACCTTC CASFPRTGGGYTF
TRBJ2-5 TRBV4-2 NA NA TGTGCCAGCAGCCAAGATTGGCAGGGTCAAAGAGAGACCCAGTACTTC CASSQDWQGQRETQYF
TRBJ2-2 TRBV29-1 NA NA TGCAGCGTTGAAGTATCAGGTCAAGGGGTCGGGGAGCTGTTTTTT CSVEVSGQGVGELFF
TRBJ1-2 TRBV29-1 NA NA TGCAGCGTTGAGCGGAGGGATGGCTACACCTTC CSVERRDGYTF
TRBJ1-2 TRBV3-1/TRBV3-2 NA few TGTGCCAGCAGCCAAGCTGTGTCGCCGGGGAGCAACTATGGCTACACCTTC CASSQAVSPGSNYGYTF
TRBJ2-7 TRBV18 NA NA TGTGCCAGCTCACCAGGGGCAACAGGCGACGAGCAGTACTTC CASSPGATGDEQYF
TRBJ1-2 TRBV5-6 NA NA TGTGCCAGCAGCCAAGACAGGTTAAACGAGTATGGCTACACCTTC CASSQDRLNEYGYTF
TRBJ1-2 TRBV27 TRBD1 NA TGTGCCAGCAGTTTATCGATCCAGGGGGGAGGCTACACCTTC CASSLSIQGGGYTF
TRBJ2-7 TRBV7-9 TRBD2 NA TGTGCCAGCAGTCCGACCGGGACTACGAGCTCCTACGAGCAGTACTTC CASSPTGTTSSYEQYF
TRBJ2-1 TRBV11-2 NA NA TGTGCCAGCAGCTCACTCCGGGGAAACAATGAGCAGTTCTTC CASSSLRGNNEQFF
TRBJ1-2 TRBV2 NA NA TGTGCCAGCAATAGGGGGGGGACATCTTATGGCTACACCTTC CASNRGGTSYGYTF
TRBJ2-2 TRBV9 NA NA TGTGCCAGCAGCCAGACAGCCCGGACCGGGGAGCTGTTTTTT CASSQTARTGELFF
TRBJ2-7 TRBV19 NA NA TGTGCCAGTAGTACCGGACAGCGAGGCGAGCAGTACTTC CASSTGQRGEQYF
TRBJ2-3 TRBV6-6 TRBD2 few TGTGCCAGCAGTCTCGGACTAGCGGGAGTTGAGGGCACAGATACGCAGTATTTT CASSLGLAGVEGTDTQYF
TRBJ1-6 TRBV7-8 NA NA TGTGCCAGCAGCTTAGCCGGGGTTGCCTATAATTCACCCCTCCACTTT CASSLAGVAYNSPLHF
TRBJ2-3 TRBV28 TRBD1 NA TGTGCCAGCAGTTTACCGGACAGGGGGAAGTATACGCAGTATTTT CASSLPDRGKYTQYF
TRBJ2-6 TRBV15 NA NA TGTGCCACCAGCAGTCAGGTGACTGGGGCCAACGTCCTGACTTTC CATSSQVTGANVLTF